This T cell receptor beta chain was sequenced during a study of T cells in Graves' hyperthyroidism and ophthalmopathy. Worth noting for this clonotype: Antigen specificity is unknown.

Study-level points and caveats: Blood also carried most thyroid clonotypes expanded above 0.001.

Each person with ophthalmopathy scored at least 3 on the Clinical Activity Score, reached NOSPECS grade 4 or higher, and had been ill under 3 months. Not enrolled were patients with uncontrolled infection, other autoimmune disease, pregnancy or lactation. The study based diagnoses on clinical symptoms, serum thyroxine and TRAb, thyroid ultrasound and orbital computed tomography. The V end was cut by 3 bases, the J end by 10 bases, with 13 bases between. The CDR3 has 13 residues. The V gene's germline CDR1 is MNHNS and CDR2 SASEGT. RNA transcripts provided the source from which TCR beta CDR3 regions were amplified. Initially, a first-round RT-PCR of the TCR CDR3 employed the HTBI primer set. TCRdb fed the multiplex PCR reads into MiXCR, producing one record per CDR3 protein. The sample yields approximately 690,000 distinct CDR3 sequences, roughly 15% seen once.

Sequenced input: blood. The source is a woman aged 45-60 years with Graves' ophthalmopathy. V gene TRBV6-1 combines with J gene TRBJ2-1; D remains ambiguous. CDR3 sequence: CASSDSEKQEQFF. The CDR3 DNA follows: TGTGCCAGCAGTGACTCTGAAAAGCAAGAGCAGTTCTTC.